Presented here are 12 T cell receptor beta chains from one specimen sequenced in a study of blood T cells in healthy people across ages. Primers used in a second PCR of about 7 to 12 cycles were a sample-barcoded 5' primer and a J-beta primer mix. Each CDR3 protein is one row after TCRdb ran MiXCR on the 5' RACE reads. The table has 1.8 million or so distinct CDR3 sequences, about 39% seen once. Input material: blood. The receptors stem from a human donor in good health.

This clonotype was seen a single time. V and J are TRBV27 and TRBJ1-4, with D unclear. V lost 9 bases and J 0 bases, leaving 11 bases between the germline ends. Germline CDR1 is MNHEY and CDR2 is SMNVEV (reference sequence). CDR3 size: 14 residues. The CDR3 reads CASKHFATNEKLFF. Written as DNA, the CDR3 is TGTGCCAGTAAACACTTTGCAACTAATGAAAAACTGTTTTTT.

The chain links TRBV12-3 or TRBV12-4 to TRBJ2-3; no definite D call. This CDR3 region has 14 residues. V was clipped by 4 bases and J by 5 bases, with 13 bases between them. The CDR3 spells CASSSTTVGDTQYF. The CDR3 DNA follows: TGTGCCAGCAGTTCCACTACCGTAGGAGATACGCAGTATTTT.

The chain combines TRBV29-1 with TRBJ1-1; no clear D. The CDR3 runs 14 residues. Germline V gives CDR1 SQVTM, CDR2 ANQGSEA. Trimming shortened V by 7 bases and J by 5 bases, and 20 bases separated the two germline ends. The CDR3 DNA reads as TGCAGCGCCCGAGCGAGGGCGTCTAGGACTGAAGCTTTCTTT. As protein: CSARARASRTEAFF.

This chain uses TRBV12-3 or TRBV12-4 with TRBJ2-4, with 11 nucleotides matching TRBD2. The V segment lost 3 bases and the J segment 1 base; nucleotides outside the gene matches: 8. There are 18 residues in the CDR3. Here the CDR3 DNA reads TGTGCCAGCAGTTTTTCTAGCGGGGGGACTGGGGCCAAAAACATTCAGTACTTC. This gives the protein CASSFSSGGTGAKNIQYF.

This chain links TRBV12-3 or TRBV12-4 with TRBJ2-4; D unclear. With the DNA end fitting TRBJ2-5 better, the J assignment may be wrong. The CDR3 totals 14 residues. CDR3: CASSFSISQETQYF. The DNA for the CDR3 is TGTGCCAGCAGTTTTTCAATCTCCCAGGAGACCCAGTACTTC.

This clonotype has more than one count but fewer than ten. V usage is TRBV2 and J usage is TRBJ2-3; D tentatively reads TRBD1 or TRBD2 (6 bases each). The CDR3 has 15 residues. Trimming removed 3 bases from V and 2 bases from J, with 12 bases in between. Per germline, CDR1 SNHLY and CDR2 FYNNEI. The CDR3 loop reads CASSDRGRDTDTQYF. The CDR3 bases are TGTGCCAGCAGTGACCGGGGGCGAGACACAGATACGCAGTATTTT.

The V call is TRBV20-1, the J call TRBJ2-1; D tentatively fits TRBD1 or TRBD2 (5 bases each). Trimming left V 2 bases short and J 6 bases short, with 17 bases between. Germline CDR1 reads DFQATT; CDR2 reads SNEGSKA (reference sequence). CDR3 length: 15 residues. The CDR3 reads CSARRAGSISNEQFF. CDR3 nucleotide sequence: TGCAGTGCTAGAAGAGCAGGGAGCATTTCCAATGAGCAGTTCTTC.

This clonotype was seen a few times. The genes are TRBV25-1 and TRBJ2-3; 7 bases fit TRBD1. CDR1 and CDR2 from the germline V gene are MGHDK and SYGVNS. J gave up 1 base and V 7 bases, and 2 bases lay outside the gene matches. The CDR3 covers 13 residues. The CDR3 region has the DNA TGTGCCAGCAAGAGGGGGCGCACAGATACGCAGTATTTT. It encodes CASKRGRTDTQYF.

This clonotype was observed once. The chain combines TRBV2 with TRBJ1-5; D is ambiguous. There are 15 residues in the CDR3. Germline-derived CDR1 and CDR2 are SNHLY and FYNNEI. The V gene lost 6 bases and the J gene lost 3 bases, with 15 bases spanning the gap. The CDR3 coding sequence is TGTGCCAGCAGGGGCCTCGCAGGTACCAATCAGCCCCAGCATTTT. This encodes CASRGLAGTNQPQHF.

This clonotype was observed many times. The chain links TRBV5-4 to TRBJ2-1; D perhaps matches TRBD2 (7 bases). Germline loops: CDR1 SGHNT, CDR2 YYREEE (reference sequence). With 3 bases removed from V and 7 bases from J, the gap between germline ends came to 20 bases. This CDR3 comprises 16 residues. CDR3 residues: CASSSFRGAVVNEQFF. The DNA of the CDR3 is TGTGCCAGCAGCTCATTCCGGGGGGCGGTGGTAAATGAGCAGTTCTTC.

The rearrangement links TRBV11-2 to TRBJ2-3; D uncertain. Germline loops: CDR1 SGHAT, CDR2 FQNNGV. V was trimmed by 1 base and J by 0 bases, leaving 17 bases between them. This CDR3 is built from 18 residues. CDR3 nucleotide sequence: TGTGCCAGCAGCTTAGTAGGCAACAAGCGTACGAGCACAGATACGCAGTATTTT. Translation: CASSLVGNKRTSTDTQYF.

This clonotype was seen only a few times. This sequence joins TRBV24-1 and TRBJ2-1; weak D call: TRBD1 (5 bases). The length of the CDR3 is 14 residues. With 5 bases removed from V and 0 bases from J, the gap between germline ends came to 7 bases. Per the germline V gene, CDR1 is KGHDR and CDR2 is SFDVKD. Here the CDR3 DNA reads TGTGCCACCAGTGGACAGAGCTCCTACAATGAGCAGTTCTTC. This sequence encodes CATSGQSSYNEQFF.